These 27 T cell receptor beta chains share one sample of origin, sequenced in a study of T cell clonotyping in hematopoietic cell transplantation. Only in-frame clones appear in the TCRdb table, and some are missing; sequencing was by immunoSEQ multiplex PCR. The table has roughly 14,000 clones, more than 75% seen once; the top ten hold roughly 13%. The input for sequencing was PBMCs, taken 100 days after allogeneic stem cell transplant. Every receptor here comes from a male patient in his fifties or sixties who had an allogeneic stem cell transplant from an unrelated donor, so T cells may come from the graft donor. Some clones in this sample may be carry-over from other donors' samples.

The rearrangement links TRBV7-6 to TRBJ2-7; possibly TRBD1 or TRBD2 for D (6 bases each). With 0 bases removed from V and 3 bases from J, the gap between germline ends came to 15 bases. Germline loops: CDR1 SGHVS, CDR2 FNYEAQ. The CDR3 extends over 16 amino acids. CDR3 sequence (DNA): TGTGCCAGCAGCTTAGCAAGTTCGGGGGCCCGCTACGAGCAGTACTTC. It translates to CASSLASSGARYEQYF.

The chain recombines TRBV9 with TRBJ1-2, with 7 nucleotides matching TRBD1. V gave up 0 bases and J gave up 3 bases; unmatched junction bases: 2. There are 14 residues in the CDR3. The germline V gene has CDR1 SGDLS and CDR2 YYNGEE. Here the CDR3 DNA reads TGTGCCAGCAGCGTAGCCGGGACAGACTATGGCTACACCTTC. Residues: CASSVAGTDYGYTF.

This rearrangement joins TRBV11-3 to TRBJ2-2; maybe TRBD2 (6 bases). The V gene lost 5 bases and the J gene lost 4 bases, with 20 bases spanning the gap. The germline V gene encodes CDR1 SGHNT and CDR2 YENEEA. The CDR3 extends over 17 amino acids. The CDR3 region has the DNA TGTGCCAGCAGCCAATCCATAGCGCGGGGAAGCACCGGGGAGCTGTTTTTT. The encoded protein is CASSQSIARGSTGELFF.

This chain connects TRBV16 to TRBJ1-4; unclear D gene. V lost 2 bases and J lost 5, with 6 bases in between. Germline V CDR1 and CDR2: KGHSY, FQNENV. The CDR3 is 13 amino acids. CDR3 in amino acids: CASSQTNNEKLFF. The CDR3 DNA follows: TGTGCCAGCAGCCAAACAAACAATGAAAAACTGTTTTTT.

CDR3 region: CASSEGAASGNTIYF. CDR3 nucleotide sequence: TGCGCCAGCAGTGAGGGTGCAGCTTCTGGAAACACCATATATTTT. V gene TRBV10-1 combines with J gene TRBJ1-3, with D uncertain. Germline-derived CDR1 and CDR2 are WNHNN and SYGVQD (reference sequence). The CDR3 has 15 residues. V lost 2 bases, J lost 1 base, and 9 bases lay in between.

The V and J genes are TRBV30 and TRBJ2-2; 7 positions match TRBD1. Germline V gives CDR1 GTSNPN, CDR2 SVGIG (reference sequence). The trim removed 5 bases at V and 6 bases at J, leaving 3 bases unmatched. This CDR3 comprises 12 residues. CDR3 residues: CAWSQGSGELFF. The DNA for the CDR3 is TGTGCCTGGTCACAGGGGTCCGGGGAGCTGTTTTTT.

The rearrangement uses TRBV30 and TRBJ2-5; the match to TRBD1 covers 8 bases. This CDR3 comprises 8 residues. Germline CDR1 GTSNPN, CDR2 SVGIG (reference sequence). The V and J ends lost 8 bases and 11 bases, in that order; junction bases with no gene match: 1. The CDR3 bases are TGTGCCCGGGACAGGCAGTACTTC. It is translated as CARDRQYF. The variable domain in full, with the rest retrieved from reference TRBV30 and TRBJ2-5, is SQTIHQWPATLVQPVGSPLSLECTVEGTSNPNLYWYRQAAGRGLQLLFYSVGIGQISSEVPQNLSASRPQDRQFILSSKKLLLSDSGFYLCARDRQYFGPGTRLLVL.

This clone occurred once. DNA of the CDR3: TGTGCCAGCTCCGCGGGACAGGTTATTCAGCCCCAGCATTTT. Protein sequence: CASSAGQVIQPQHF. This chain connects TRBV6-1 to TRBJ1-5, with 8 bases aligning to TRBD1. The CDR3 has 14 amino acids. Germline CDR1 MNHNS, CDR2 SASEGT. The trim removed 8 bases at V and 6 bases at J, leaving 9 bases unmatched.

The rearrangement links TRBV6-1 to TRBJ1-1; the match to TRBD1 covers 8 bases. This CDR3 has 15 amino acids. Germline CDR1 and CDR2: MNHNS and SASEGT. Trimming took 1 base from V and 8 from J; bases not matched to a gene: 9. In nucleotides, the CDR3 is TGTGCCAGCAGTGAAGTGAGGGACAGGACCTCCGAAGCTTTCTTT. Its protein is CASSEVRDRTSEAFF.

This chain joins TRBV18 and TRBJ2-7, with D unresolved. Germline values: CDR1 KGHSH, CDR2 LQKENI. This CDR3 has 14 amino acids. The V end was cut by 6 bases, the J end by 3 bases, with 15 bases between. The CDR3 DNA reads as TGTGCCAGCTCCCCCAGTCCAGAGTACTACGAGCAGTACTTC. Translated, it gives CASSPSPEYYEQYF.

The CDR3 is CSVEAGGRAFF. The CDR3 nucleotides are TGCAGCGTTGAAGCGGGGGGGAGAGCTTTCTTT. This sequence joins TRBV29-1 and TRBJ1-1; TRBD1 might be the D (5 bases). Trimming cost V 1 base and J 10 bases, with 10 bases left between them. Germline V gives CDR1 SQVTM, CDR2 ANQGSEA. This CDR3 region has 11 residues.

The chain links TRBV9 to TRBJ1-5; 7 bases align to TRBD1. The germline V gene encodes CDR1 SGDLS and CDR2 YYNGEE. The CDR3 spans 15 residues. The V segment lost 4 bases and the J segment 4 bases; nucleotides outside the gene matches: 8. The CDR3 loop reads CASSPEDRENQPQHF. In DNA, the CDR3 is TGTGCCAGCAGCCCGGAAGACAGGGAGAATCAGCCCCAGCATTTT.

J is TRBJ1-2 and V is TRBV6-5; tentatively, D is TRBD1 (6 bases). Germline CDR1 and CDR2: MNHEY and SVGAGI. CDR3 size: 14 residues. V was trimmed by 7 bases and J by 4 bases, leaving 16 bases between them. The DNA for the CDR3 is TGTGCCAGCACCAAGATCGGGGGGGCCTATGGCTACACCTTC. Protein sequence: CASTKIGGAYGYTF.

V gene TRBV5-4 combines with J gene TRBJ1-2, with D unclear. The CDR3 length is 14 residues. V lost 1 base and J lost 2, with 9 bases in between. The germline V gene encodes CDR1 SGHNT and CDR2 YYREEE (reference sequence). The CDR3 DNA follows: TGTGCCAGCAGCTTGAGCAGAACGAACTATGGCTACACCTTC. This translates into CASSLSRTNYGYTF.

This chain connects TRBV27 to TRBJ2-3; the match to TRBD2 covers 7 bases. V lost 6 bases, J lost 6 bases, and 21 bases stayed unmatched. The CDR3 runs to 18 residues. Per the germline V gene, CDR1 is MNHEY and CDR2 is SMNVEV (reference sequence). In nucleotides, the CDR3 is TGTGCCAGCAGCCCCGGGAGGAGGCGGCCCGCGGTATCTGATACGCAGTATTTT. Amino acids: CASSPGRRRPAVSDTQYF.

In its sample, this clone was seen a few times. This sequence joins TRBV6-5 and TRBJ1-1; no firm D call. This CDR3 spans 13 amino acids. CDR1 and CDR2 from the germline V gene are MNHEY and SVGAGI. V lost 7 bases, J lost 1 base, and 10 bases lay in between. CDR3 DNA sequence: TGTGCCAGCACCCAACGGGCGAACACTGAAGCTTTCTTT. Residues: CASTQRANTEAFF.

CDR3 coding DNA: TGTGCCTGGAAGGGGACTCAAACCGGGGAGCTGTTTTTT. Residues: CAWKGTQTGELFF. The chain joins TRBV30 to TRBJ2-2, with D tentatively TRBD2 (6 bases). Germline V gene sequence: CDR1 GTSNPN, CDR2 SVGIG (reference sequence). The length of the CDR3 is 13 residues. The V end lost 4 bases, the J end lost 5 bases, and 11 bases lay between the germline ends.

This clone was observed once. The chain carries TRBV19 and TRBJ1-1; D is ambiguous. Germline V gene data show CDR1 as LNHDA and CDR2 as SQIVND (reference sequence). The CDR3 contains 16 residues. The V gene lost 0 bases and the J gene lost 0 bases, with 11 bases spanning the gap. The CDR3 reads CASSIEMTGLNTEAFF. The CDR3 DNA sequence: TGTGCCAGTAGTATAGAAATGACGGGTTTGAACACTGAAGCTTTCTTT.

The chain uses TRBV11-3 and TRBJ1-1; possibly TRBD1 for D (6 bases). V lost 1 base and J 8 bases, leaving 11 bases between the germline ends. The CDR3 has 13 amino acids. The germline V gene has CDR1 SGHNT and CDR2 YENEEA. CDR3 protein: CASSLGSGTEAFF. CDR3 bases: TGTGCCAGCAGCTTAGGGTCCGGGACAGAAGCTTTCTTT.

This chain connects TRBV5-6 to TRBJ2-5; perhaps TRBD2 as D (5 bases). CDR3 length equals 12 residues. Germline assignment: CDR1 SGHDT and CDR2 YYEEEE. The germline V and J ends were trimmed by 6 bases and 2 bases, with 8 bases remaining between them. CDR3 residues: CASNEGQETQYF. CDR3 nucleotides: TGTGCCAGCAACGAGGGACAAGAGACCCAGTACTTC.

This clone was counted a few times. The V call is TRBV2, the J call TRBJ2-3; 8 bases line up with TRBD1. The CDR3 runs to 16 residues. Germline-derived CDR1 and CDR2 are SNHLY and FYNNEI. With V trimmed by 6 bases and J by 2 bases, 10 bases remained unmatched. The DNA of the CDR3 is TGTGCCAGCAGGCGAGTGGACAGGGTCCTCACAGATACGCAGTATTTT. Translated: CASRRVDRVLTDTQYF.

V is TRBV9 and J is TRBJ2-7, with TRBD1 matching over 9 bases. V lost 1 base to trimming and J lost 6 bases; unmatched junction nucleotides: 5. Germline V gene sequence: CDR1 SGDLS, CDR2 YYNGEE. This CDR3 comprises 14 residues. CDR3 amino acids: CASSVSGTGREQYF. CDR3 nucleotides: TGTGCCAGCAGCGTATCGGGGACAGGGCGCGAGCAGTACTTC.

The chain is built from TRBV28 and TRBJ2-3; D perhaps matches TRBD2 (5 bases). The CDR3 is made up of 14 amino acids. V was cut by 3 bases and J by 4 bases, with 11 bases left in between. Germline V gene lookup returns CDR1 MDHEN and CDR2 SYDVKM. CDR3 loop: CASSFGVSPDTQYF. For the CDR3, the DNA is TGTGCCAGCAGTTTCGGGGTATCTCCAGATACGCAGTATTTT.

The chain couples TRBV5-4 to TRBJ2-1; 12 bases align to TRBD2. The CDR3 consists of 15 residues. The V gene end was trimmed by 0 bases and the J gene end by 10 bases; junction bases not matched to a gene: 5. The germline gives CDR1 SGHNT, CDR2 YYREEE (reference sequence). CDR3 sequence reads: CASSLELAGGREQFF. The CDR3, as DNA: TGTGCCAGCAGCTTGGAACTAGCGGGGGGTAGAGAGCAGTTCTTC.

The chain joins TRBV7-9 to TRBJ2-7; D is uncertain. Germline assignment: CDR1 SEHNR and CDR2 FQNEAQ (reference sequence). V shed 3 bases and J shed 0 bases, with 6 bases lying between them. This CDR3 is built from 13 residues. CDR3 sequence reads: CASSFGNSYEQYF. CDR3 in DNA: TGTGCCAGCAGCTTCGGCAACTCCTACGAGCAGTACTTC.

The genes are TRBV19 and TRBJ1-5; D is undetermined. Germline V lookup: CDR1 LNHDA, CDR2 SQIVND (reference sequence). Trimming left V 3 bases short and J 2 bases short, with 14 bases between. This CDR3 has 16 amino acids. CDR3 region: CASSIGLPRGNQPQHF. The DNA for the CDR3 is TGTGCCAGTAGTATCGGACTCCCCCGAGGCAATCAGCCCCAGCATTTT.

V gene TRBV5-6 combines with J gene TRBJ1-2; perhaps TRBD1 as D (6 bases). The germline gives CDR1 SGHDT, CDR2 YYEEEE. The CDR3 is made up of 17 amino acids. V was pared by 0 bases and J by 0 bases, with 15 bases between. CDR3: CASSLVITGAANYGYTF. The DNA for the CDR3 is TGTGCCAGCAGCTTGGTTATTACGGGGGCAGCTAACTATGGCTACACCTTC.